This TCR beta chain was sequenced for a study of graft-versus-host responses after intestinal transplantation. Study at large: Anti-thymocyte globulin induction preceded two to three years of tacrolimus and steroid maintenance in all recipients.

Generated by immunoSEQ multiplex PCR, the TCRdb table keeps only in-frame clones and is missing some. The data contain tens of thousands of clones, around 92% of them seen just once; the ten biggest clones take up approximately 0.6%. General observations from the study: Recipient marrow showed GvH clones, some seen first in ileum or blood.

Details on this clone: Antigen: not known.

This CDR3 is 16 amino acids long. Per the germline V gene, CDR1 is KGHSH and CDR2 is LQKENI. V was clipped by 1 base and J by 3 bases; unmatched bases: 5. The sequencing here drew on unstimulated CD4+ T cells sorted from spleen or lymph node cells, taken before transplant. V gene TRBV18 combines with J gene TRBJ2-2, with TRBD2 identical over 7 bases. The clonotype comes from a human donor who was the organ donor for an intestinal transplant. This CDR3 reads CASSPRRLADTGELFF. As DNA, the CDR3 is TGTGCCAGCTCACCACGTAGACTAGCAGACACCGGGGAGCTGTTTTTT.